This TCR beta chain was identified in a study of T cells in Graves' hyperthyroidism and ophthalmopathy. There are a few counts of this clonotype. Its antigen is unidentified. Amplification of TCR beta CDR3 regions was performed using RNA transcripts as template. An initial round of RT-PCR targeting the TCR CDR3 relied on the HTBI primer set. Each CDR3 protein gets one entry after TCRdb re-called the multiplex PCR reads with MiXCR. The sample lists under 350,000 distinct CDR3 sequences; over 15% were seen once. Between the trimmed V and J ends, which lost 3 bases and 0 bases, there was a span of 19 bases. Germline V CDR1 and CDR2: SGHRS, YFSETQ. The CDR3 runs to 19 residues. Findings of the study overall: A model built on 13 V-J features separated ophthalmopathy from stable hyperthyroidism.

Sequenced input: blood. The V call is TRBV5-1, the J call TRBJ2-6; the D gene could be TRBD1 or TRBD2 (6 bases each). The TCR originated in a woman aged 60-75 years with Graves' ophthalmopathy. CDR3 loop: CASSSTEGGPVSGANVLTF. In nucleotides, the CDR3 is TGCGCCAGCAGCTCAACGGAGGGGGGTCCTGTCTCTGGGGCCAACGTCCTGACTTTC.